The entry below describes one T cell receptor beta chain. No antigen is known for it. No base qualities exist here, and no much larger clone lies one base off it. This sample was taken from a study of Ad26.COV2.S vaccination and SARS-CoV-2 variants (dated by TCRdb to the early 2020s). About the full investigation: Donors in the vaccine arm were drawn from COV1001, a phase I-IIa trial of Ad26.COV2.S in healthy adults that was multicentre, randomized, double-blind and placebo-controlled. TCRbeta repertoire sequencing served as the tool for gauging how specific and how broad the SARS-CoV-2-reactive T cell receptors were following Ad26.COV2.S vaccination. The TCR-sequenced set comprised about 32 samples: approximately 19 Ad26.COV2.S vaccine recipients, 5 placebo recipients and 8 SARS-CoV-2 convalescent individuals. Trial participants were randomized into five groups of five: low-dose or high-dose Ad26.COV2.S given once or twice, or placebo on both occasions. Throughout the experiments and outcome assessment, investigators stayed blinded to trial group allocation. Dosing of Ad26.COV2.S was intramuscular, at either 5x10^10 or 1x10^11 viral particles, delivered as one shot or as two shots spaced 56 days apart. Overall results and qualifications from the work: Ad26.COV2.S recipients had higher spike-specific TCR breadth than placebo recipients (P = 0.0014). Vaccine and placebo recipients had similar non-spike TCR breadth, a finding consistent with the vaccine containing only spike. It was noted by the authors that total T cell responses may have been underestimated by the TCR breadth and depth analyses. After vaccination, spike-specific CD8+ and CD4+ T cell responses were reported to show substantial breadth. The study was not powered for comparison of responses between vaccine doses or regimens.

TCRbeta CDR3 regions were sequenced with the immunoSEQ Assay. After extraction, genomic DNA underwent amplification by bias-controlled multiplex PCR, followed by high-throughput sequencing. The original methods were these. To quantify the absolute abundance of each unique TCRbeta CDR3 region, sequences were collapsed and filtered. T cell fraction was estimated by normalization of TCRbeta template counts to usable DNA, with usable DNA being measured through amplification of reference genes present in all nucleated cells. Repertoire TCRs were annotated as SARS-CoV-2-specific when V gene, CDR3 amino acid sequence and J gene were exactly matched to a known reactive TCR set. MIRA supplied the reference SARS-CoV-2 TCR set, which was filtered for enrichment in COVID-19-positive ImmuneCODE repertoires so that public or cross-reactive TCRs were removed. Using the MIRA antigens, annotated TCRs were further analysed by specific ORF or by position within an ORF. Breadth was defined as annotated unique rearrangements over total unique productive rearrangements; depth was the summed frequency of those rearrangements. Two-sided Wilcoxon rank-sum tests were applied when comparing TCR breadth between groups. This immuneACCESS table, as held by TCRdb, lists in-frame sequences with V and J called but not all clones. Of the missing ones, under half trace to an unresolved V gene in checked studies; the others have no known cause. V and J calls and clone size come straight from that table; D and trimming were deduced from the DNA. The sample table holds about 350,000 clones, of which roughly nine tenths were seen once. Approximately 5.9% of the sample belongs to the ten largest clones.

Reading the label with the study, this specimen's treatment or condition is: over 15 received Ad26.COV2.S at low or high dose, single or two shots; several received placebo; per-sample allocation not given. Repertoires of vaccine and placebo recipients were sequenced from samples taken on day 63 after the first injection. Between 29 July and 7 August 2020, Cohort 1b enrolled 25 adults aged 18-55 years at one site in Boston, USA. Ad26.COV2.S was a replication-incompetent adenovirus type 26 vector that expressed a prefusion-stabilized SARS-CoV-2 spike protein derived from the original Wuhan strain. Material: peripheral blood, obtained in a trial of Ad26.COV2.S vaccine versus placebo. This sequence originates from a person between 18 and 60 years old who received the Ad26.COV2.S COVID-19 vaccine or a placebo.

The CDR3 is CASSVDPGDYNEQFF. The DNA sequence is as follows: TGTGCCAGCAGCGTAGATCCGGGAGACTACAATGAGCAGTTCTTC. This receptor chain uses TRBV9 and TRBJ2-1; TRBD2 is a weak D gene call, 6 bases matching. V lost 0 bases and J lost 3 bases; the stretch between them is 10 bases long. Per the germline V gene, SGDLS is the CDR1 and YYNGEE is the CDR2. The CDR3, from cysteine to phenylalanine, totals 15 residues. Of the read, only the CDR3 DNA is kept; its 45 bases are in frame from base 1.